A single sample is the source of the 20 T cell receptor beta chains below, sequenced in a study of T cells in Graves' hyperthyroidism and ophthalmopathy. From RNA transcripts, TCR beta CDR3 regions were amplified. The HTBI primer set served for first-round RT-PCR of the TCR CDR3. MiXCR was run by TCRdb on the multiplex PCR reads, yielding one entry per CDR3 protein. This sample yields roughly 380,000 distinct CDR3 sequences, of which about 15% are seen a single time; around 10% belongs to the top ten. Sequenced: blood. These receptors were taken from a woman aged 55 to 70 with Graves' hyperthyroidism.

This clonotype was counted between two and nine times. The chain has TRBV5-5 and TRBJ2-5; 12 bases map to TRBD1. The CDR3 loop spans 14 amino acids. The J segment lost 7 bases and the V segment lost 4 bases, leaving 5 bases of the junction unmatched. Per the germline V gene, CDR1 is SGHKS and CDR2 is YYEKEE (reference sequence). Written as DNA, the CDR3 is TGTGCCAGCAGCCGGGACAGGGGGCATGCGACCCAGTACTTC. Encoded protein: CASSRDRGHATQYF.

This clonotype has ten or more counts. This sequence joins TRBV5-1 and TRBJ2-7; maybe TRBD2 (5 bases). The CDR3 contains 14 residues. V was pared by 0 bases and J by 7 bases, with 14 bases between. The germline gives CDR1 SGHRS, CDR2 YFSETQ. CDR3 DNA: TGCGCCAGCAGCTTGGGCCTAGCAGCTAAGGAGCAGTACTTC. It is translated as CASSLGLAAKEQYF.

This clonotype was found many times. The chain joins TRBV7-9 to TRBJ2-7, with 10 positions matching TRBD2. The germline V gene has CDR1 SEHNR and CDR2 FQNEAQ (reference sequence). Germline trimming cut 1 base from V and 4 bases from J; bases unmatched to any gene: 7. The CDR3 totals 16 residues. CDR3 residues: CASSLVGLAGVYEQYF. The CDR3 DNA follows: TGTGCCAGCAGCTTAGTGGGTCTAGCGGGAGTGTACGAGCAGTACTTC.

V usage is TRBV6-5 and J usage is TRBJ1-2; 8 nucleotides line up with TRBD1. The CDR3 extends over 15 amino acids. The V segment lost 3 bases and the J segment 5 bases; nucleotides outside the gene matches: 8. The germline V gene has CDR1 MNHEY and CDR2 SVGAGI. The CDR3 nucleotides are TGTGCCAGCAGTTATCTGACAGGGGATACATATGGCTACACCTTC. It is translated as CASSYLTGDTYGYTF.

This clonotype was seen repeatedly, ten times or more. This chain joins TRBV5-1 and TRBJ1-1; the D is unclear. This CDR3 region has 14 residues. Trimming shortened V by 0 bases and J by 7 bases, and 13 bases separated the two germline ends. Germline V gene data show CDR1 as SGHRS and CDR2 as YFSETQ. For the CDR3, the DNA is TGCGCCAGCAGCTTGGCGCGGGTCGATAGTGAAGCTTTCTTT. Encoded protein: CASSLARVDSEAFF.

This clonotype has at least ten counts. V usage is TRBV27 and J usage is TRBJ2-1; TRBD2 aligns across 11 bases. The CDR3 has 17 amino acids. Germline V gene data show CDR1 as MNHEY and CDR2 as SMNVEV (reference sequence). Trimming at V came to 5 bases and at J to 2 bases, leaving 8 bases not matched to a gene. The CDR3 bases are TGTGCCAGCAGTCCCCAGTCGACTAGCGGGACCTACAATGAGCAGTTCTTC. It yields the protein CASSPQSTSGTYNEQFF.

As for this clonotype: A clone one base away is much larger, so this may be a read error. This chain uses TRBV10-3 with TRBJ2-5; D gene unclear. The CDR3 length is 11 residues. The V gene's germline CDR1 is ENHRY and CDR2 SYGVKD. As DNA, the CDR3 is TGTGCCGCGGCGGCAGGAGAGACCCAGCACTTC. Amino acid sequence: CAAAAGETQHF.

This clonotype has at least ten counts. The rearrangement uses TRBV6-1 and TRBJ1-1, with D maybe TRBD1 (5 bases). Trimming took 6 bases from V and 7 from J, leaving 15 bases between them. The CDR3 is 13 amino acids. Germline CDR1 reads MNHNS; CDR2 reads SASEGT. CDR3 residues: CASRQPLGGEAFF. The CDR3 bases are TGTGCCAGCAGACAACCTCTGGGGGGTGAAGCTTTCTTT.

This clonotype was recorded many times. CDR3 nucleotides: TGTGCCAGCAGTGAACCGAAAAGCGACGAGCAGTACTTC. Its translation is CASSEPKSDEQYF. V and J are TRBV6-1 and TRBJ2-7; D is ambiguous. The CDR3 extends over 13 amino acids. In germline, CDR1 is MNHNS, CDR2 SASEGT. Trimming took off 2 bases at V and 5 bases at J, with 10 bases between the two ends.

This clonotype was counted a few times. The rearrangement joins TRBV29-1 to TRBJ2-2; 10 positions match TRBD2. The germline V gene has CDR1 SQVTM and CDR2 ANQGSEA. V shed 1 base, J shed 4 bases, and the junction held 6 bases outside the gene matches. The CDR3 loop spans 16 amino acids. The CDR3 DNA reads TGCAGCGTTGAAGGCCTAGCGGGAGAAGGCACCGGGGAGCTGTTTTTT. It is translated as CSVEGLAGEGTGELFF.

This clonotype appeared many times. The rearrangement joins TRBV30 to TRBJ1-2, with D possibly being TRBD1 (5 bases). This CDR3 comprises 15 residues. V lost 0 bases and J lost 8, with 19 bases in between. CDR1 and CDR2 from the germline V gene are GTSNPN and SVGIG (reference sequence). The CDR3 protein is CAWSVRVGTPRGYTF. CDR3 DNA sequence: TGTGCCTGGAGTGTACGAGTGGGGACCCCGAGGGGCTACACCTTC.

Many counts were recorded for this clonotype. This rearrangement joins TRBV3-1 to TRBJ2-7; TRBD1 agrees at 7 bases. Germline V CDR1 and CDR2: LGHDT, YNNKEL (reference sequence). Trimming at V came to 3 bases and at J to 3 bases, leaving 2 bases not matched to a gene. The CDR3 contains 13 residues. The CDR3 DNA reads as TGTGCCAGCAGCCAGGCAGGGGGCTACGAGCAGTACTTC. Translation: CASSQAGGYEQYF.

This clonotype has ten or more counts. The J gene is TRBJ1-2, the V gene TRBV5-5, with no clear D. The CDR3 is made up of 15 amino acids. V lost 4 bases and J lost 3, with 16 bases in between. Germline V gene data show CDR1 as SGHKS and CDR2 as YYEKEE (reference sequence). CDR3 residues: CASSEDQLGHYGYTF. The DNA for the CDR3 is TGTGCCAGCAGCGAAGACCAGCTAGGGCACTATGGCTACACCTTC.

This chain uses TRBV25-1 with TRBJ2-1, with 11 positions matching TRBD2. This CDR3 region has 16 residues. Trimming removed 4 bases from V and 8 bases from J; junction bases left unmatched: 10. Germline CDR1 and CDR2: MGHDK and SYGVNS. CDR3: CASSGYLAGGPHEQFF. The DNA of the CDR3 is TGTGCCAGCAGTGGATACTTAGCGGGAGGGCCCCATGAGCAGTTCTTC.

The chain recombines TRBV28 with TRBJ1-1, with 9 bases that match TRBD1. CDR1 and CDR2 from the germline V gene are MDHEN and SYDVKM. With 5 bases clipped from V and 2 bases from J, the junction kept 12 bases outside the gene matches. The CDR3 covers 17 residues. In DNA form, the CDR3 reads TGTGCCAGCAGTCCCTCCCCGGGACAGGGATCAAACACTGAAGCTTTCTTT. This codes for CASSPSPGQGSNTEAFF.

This clonotype was counted ten times or more. V is TRBV5-1 and J is TRBJ2-2, with TRBD1 matching over 8 bases. Germline CDR1 is SGHRS and CDR2 is YFSETQ. J gave up 6 bases and V 4 bases, and 5 bases lay outside the gene matches. The CDR3 runs to 14 residues. This chain's CDR3 is CASSTTGEAGELFF. CDR3 nucleotides: TGCGCCAGCAGCACGACAGGGGAGGCCGGGGAGCTGTTTTTT.

At least ten counts were recorded for this clonotype. The rearrangement links TRBV7-3 to TRBJ2-3, with 10 bases fitting TRBD2. The CDR3 has 15 amino acids. V dropped 4 bases and J dropped 8; count of bases not matched to a gene: 9. Germline CDR1 and CDR2: SGHTA and FQGTGA. For the CDR3, the DNA is TGTGCCAGCAGCTCCGGAGCGGGAGGGCCGGGTACGCAGTATTTT. Its translation is CASSSGAGGPGTQYF.

The V and J genes are TRBV11-3 and TRBJ2-3, with 8 bases that match TRBD2. The CDR3 has 18 amino acids. V shed 1 base, J shed 3 bases, and the junction held 12 bases outside the gene matches. CDR1 and CDR2 from the germline V gene are SGHNT and YENEEA. DNA for the CDR3: TGTGCCAGCAGCTTAGTCTCGTGGTGGGGCGGGAGGACAGATACGCAGTATTTT. This translates into CASSLVSWWGGRTDTQYF.

The table lists this clonotype with many counts. The chain couples TRBV30 to TRBJ1-1; no reliable D call. This CDR3 spans 13 amino acids. The ends were cut back, 4 bases at V and 1 base at J, with 10 bases in the middle. Germline-derived CDR1 and CDR2 are GTSNPN and SVGIG (reference sequence). CDR3 nucleotide sequence: TGTGCCTGGAAGCCGTTCGGGAACACTGAAGCTTTCTTT. It codes for CAWKPFGNTEAFF. Full variable domain (rest looked up from reference TRBV30 and TRBJ1-1): SQTIHQWPATLVQPVGSPLSLECTVEGTSNPNLYWYRQAAGRGLQLLFYSVGIGQISSEVPQNLSASRPQDRQFILSSKKLLLSDSGFYLCAWKPFGNTEAFFGQGTRLTVV.

This clonotype was picked up many times. This chain uses TRBV7-3 with TRBJ1-2; 8 nucleotides match TRBD1. The CDR3 length is 13 residues. CDR1 and CDR2 from the germline V gene are SGHTA and FQGTGA. Unmatched junction bases numbered 5, after V lost 4 bases and J lost 7 bases. CDR3 coding DNA: TGTGCCAGCAGCTCCGCAGGGGGCTCTGGCTACACCTTC. Amino acids: CASSSAGGSGYTF.